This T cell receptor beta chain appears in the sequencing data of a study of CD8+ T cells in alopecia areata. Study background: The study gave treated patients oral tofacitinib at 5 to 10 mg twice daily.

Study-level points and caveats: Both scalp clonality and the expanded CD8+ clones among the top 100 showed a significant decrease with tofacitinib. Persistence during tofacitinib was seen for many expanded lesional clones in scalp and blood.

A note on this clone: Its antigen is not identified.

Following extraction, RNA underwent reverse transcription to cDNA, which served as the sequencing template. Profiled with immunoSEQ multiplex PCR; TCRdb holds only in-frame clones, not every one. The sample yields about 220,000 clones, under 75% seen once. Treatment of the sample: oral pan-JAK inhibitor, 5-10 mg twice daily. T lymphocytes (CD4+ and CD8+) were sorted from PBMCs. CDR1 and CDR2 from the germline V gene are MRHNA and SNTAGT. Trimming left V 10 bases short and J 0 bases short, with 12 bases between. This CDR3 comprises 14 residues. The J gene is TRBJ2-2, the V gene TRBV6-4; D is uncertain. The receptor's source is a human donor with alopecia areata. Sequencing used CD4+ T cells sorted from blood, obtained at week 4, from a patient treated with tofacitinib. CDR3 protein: CATTAVPNTGELFF. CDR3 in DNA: TGTGCCACCACCGCAGTCCCGAACACCGGGGAGCTGTTTTTT.